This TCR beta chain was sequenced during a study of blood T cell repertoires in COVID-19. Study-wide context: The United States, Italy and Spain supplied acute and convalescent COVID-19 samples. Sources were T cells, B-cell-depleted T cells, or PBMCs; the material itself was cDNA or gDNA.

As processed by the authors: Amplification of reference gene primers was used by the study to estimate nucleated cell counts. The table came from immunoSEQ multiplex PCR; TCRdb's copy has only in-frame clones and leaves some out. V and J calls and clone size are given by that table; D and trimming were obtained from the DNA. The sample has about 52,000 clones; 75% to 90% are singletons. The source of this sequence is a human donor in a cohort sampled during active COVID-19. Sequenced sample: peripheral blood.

CDR3 nucleotides: TGTGCCAGCTCACCAAGGGCGGGAGCATCCTACAATGAGCAGTTCTTC. Protein product: CASSPRAGASYNEQFF. The V call is TRBV18, the J call TRBJ2-1; 7 positions agree with TRBD2. The CDR3 has 16 residues. Germline CDR1 is KGHSH and CDR2 is LQKENI. The J segment lost 1 base and the V segment lost 2 bases, leaving 5 bases of the junction unmatched. Using reference TRBV18 and TRBJ2-1 for the parts outside the CDR3, the full variable domain is NAGVMQNPRHLVRRRGQEARLRCSPMKGHSHVYWYRQLPEEGLKFMVYLQKENIIDESGMPKERFSAEFPKEGPSILRIQQVVRGDSAAYFCASSPRAGASYNEQFFGPGTRLTVL.